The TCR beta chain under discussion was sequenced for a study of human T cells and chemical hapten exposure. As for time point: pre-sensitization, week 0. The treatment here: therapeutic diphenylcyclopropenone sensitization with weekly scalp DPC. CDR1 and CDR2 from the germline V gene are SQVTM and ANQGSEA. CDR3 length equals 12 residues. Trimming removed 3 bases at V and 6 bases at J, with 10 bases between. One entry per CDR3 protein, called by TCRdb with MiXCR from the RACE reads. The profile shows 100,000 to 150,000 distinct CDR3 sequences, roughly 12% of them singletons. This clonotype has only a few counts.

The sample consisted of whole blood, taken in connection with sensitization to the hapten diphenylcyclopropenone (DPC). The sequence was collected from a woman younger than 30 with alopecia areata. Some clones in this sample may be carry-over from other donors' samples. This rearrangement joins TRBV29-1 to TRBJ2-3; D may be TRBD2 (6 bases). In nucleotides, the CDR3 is TGCAGCGTTGACGGGGGTGAGGATACGCAGTATTTT. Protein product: CSVDGGEDTQYF.